The next 2 T cell receptor beta chains were all read from a single sample in a study of control samples from healthy donors and cancer patients. The protocol was immunoSEQ multiplex PCR, while the TCRdb copy is restricted to in-frame clones and leaves out a portion. Here the sample spans approximately 40,000 clones, around 75% being singletons. Sequencing was performed on formalin-fixed, paraffin-embedded tissue. The receptors here all came from a male donor with melanoma.

J is TRBJ2-3 and V is TRBV3-1 (or the pseudogene TRBV3-2); possibly TRBD1 for D (5 bases). There are 14 residues in the CDR3. Trimming stripped 2 bases from V and 4 bases from J, with 10 bases between. CDR1 is LGHDT, CDR2 YNNKEL, per germline (reference sequence). The CDR3 sequence is CASSQNRGSDTQYF. CDR3 coding DNA: TGTGCCAGCAGCCAAAATAGGGGATCAGATACGCAGTATTTT.

This clone was detected once. The chain links TRBV6-8 to TRBJ1-5, with TRBD1 identical over 9 bases. The CDR3 loop spans 14 amino acids. Germline CDR1 and CDR2: MNHGY and SAAAGT. V lost 6 bases, J lost 3 bases, and 3 bases stayed unmatched. The CDR3 region is CASRRTGDNQPQHF. Here the CDR3 DNA reads TGTGCCAGCAGACGGACAGGGGACAATCAGCCCCAGCATTTT.